This T cell receptor (beta chain) was identified in a study of cytomegalovirus exposure and HLA in healthy donors. Whole-study findings and limits: The authors confirmed in vitro that three CMV-associated chains were specific for CMV antigens.

Both 60 Vbeta primers and 13 Jbeta primers went into the PCR. Data came from immunoSEQ multiplex PCR; TCRdb stores just in-frame clones and leaves some out. The sample contains more than 45,000 clones, 70% to 80% of which appear only once. V lost 5 bases to trimming and J lost 4 bases, with 9 bases between them. Germline loops: CDR1 MNHEY, CDR2 SMNVEV (reference sequence). The CDR3 contains 13 residues. Concerning this clone itself: Its target is unknown.

The clonotype was recovered from a man younger than 45 in good health and CMV-seronegative. The source material was PBMCs. The V call is TRBV27, the J call TRBJ2-1; possibly TRBD2 for D (6 bases). In DNA form, the CDR3 reads TGTGCCAGCAGTGGGACTCTATACAATGAGCAGTTCTTC. Residues: CASSGTLYNEQFF.